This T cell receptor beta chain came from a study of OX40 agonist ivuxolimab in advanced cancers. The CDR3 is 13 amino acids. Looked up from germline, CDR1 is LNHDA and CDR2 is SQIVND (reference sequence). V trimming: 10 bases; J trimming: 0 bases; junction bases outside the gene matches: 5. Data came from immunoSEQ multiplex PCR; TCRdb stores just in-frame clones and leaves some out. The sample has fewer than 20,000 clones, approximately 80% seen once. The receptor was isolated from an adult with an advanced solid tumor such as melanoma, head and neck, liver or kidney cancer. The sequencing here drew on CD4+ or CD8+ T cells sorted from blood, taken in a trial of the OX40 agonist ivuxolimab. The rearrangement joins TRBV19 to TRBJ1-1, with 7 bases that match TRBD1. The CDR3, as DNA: TGTGCCACAGGACAGGCTATGAACACTGAAGCTTTCTTT. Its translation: CATGQAMNTEAFF.